This T cell receptor beta chain was sequenced in a study of technical replicates of blood from a few donors. TCRdb keeps only in-frame clones here, not all; method: immunoSEQ multiplex PCR. The sample shows 65,000 to 90,000 clones, over 75% of them seen only once. V lost 2 bases to trimming and J lost 1 base; unmatched junction nucleotides: 1. Germline assignment: CDR1 SNHLY and CDR2 FYNNEI. The CDR3 has 14 amino acids. The chain recombines TRBV2 with TRBJ1-1, with TRBD1 identical over 7 bases. The specimen sequenced was T cells isolated from PBMCs. The sequence came from a human donor in good health. In DNA, the CDR3 is TGTGCCAGCAGTGAAAGACAGGGGAACACTGAAGCTTTCTTT. Translation gives CASSERQGNTEAFF.